The 20 T cell receptor beta chains presented below share a single source sample, sequenced in a study of tumor-infiltrating lymphocytes in primary liver carcinoma. RNA was extracted from whole blood without cell sorting, alongside germline DNA. A constant-region primer served to make TCR beta cDNA from about 530 ng total RNA. Three nested multiplex PCR rounds, a slightly modified ARM-PCR, produced the libraries for TCR beta. Forward primers for TRBV1-TRBV30 and a C-beta reverse primer served the first two PCR rounds, at approximately 10 cycles each. TCRdb recomputed calls from the multiplex PCR reads with MiXCR, one row per CDR3 protein. The table records fewer than 350,000 distinct CDR3 sequences, approximately 65% of them present only once. Sequences were obtained from peripheral blood. The receptor source for this set is a man aged 35 to 55 with primary liver carcinoma and hepatitis B virus infection.

About this clonotype itself: A much larger clone lies a single base off, so this may be a read error. V gene TRBV11-2 combines with J gene TRBJ2-3; the match to TRBD2 covers 11 bases. CDR3 length equals 16 residues. The germline CDR1 and CDR2 sequences are SGHAT and FQNNGV. The CDR3 loop reads CVSSSLAGGPTDTQYF. DNA of the CDR3: TGTGTCAGCAGCTCCTTAGCGGGAGGGCCCACAGATACGCAGTATTTT. Variable domain in full (rest from reference TRBV11-2 and TRBJ2-3): EAGVAQSPRYKIIEKRQSVAFWCNPISGHATLYWYQQILGQGPKLLIQFQNNGVVDDSQLPKDRFSAERLKGVDSTLKIQPAKLEDSAVYLCVSSSLAGGPTDTQYFGPGTRLTVL.

Concerning this clonotype: A much larger clone lies one base from this, so it may be a read error. The chain is built from TRBV5-4 and TRBJ2-4; a weak D match, TRBD1 (6 bases). Trimming stripped 1 base from V and 3 bases from J, with 8 bases between. Germline V gene sequence: CDR1 SGHNT, CDR2 YYREEE (reference sequence). This CDR3 has 14 residues. The CDR3 nucleotides read TGTGCCAGCAGCTTGACAGGGATCAAAAACATTCAGTACTTC. Protein product: CASSLTGIKNIQYF.

A remark on this clonotype: At one end the junction does not follow the germline gene, possibly because of a read error. The rearrangement joins TRBV5-1 to TRBJ2-1; D may be TRBD1 or TRBD2 (7 bases each). The CDR3 covers 17 residues. In germline, CDR1 is SGHRS, CDR2 YFSETQ. CDR3: CARSLPRGGKAVNEQFF. The CDR3 DNA reads as TGCGCCCGCAGCTTACCCAGGGGGGGCAAGGCGGTAAATGAGCAGTTCTTC. Drawing the rest from reference TRBV5-1 and TRBJ2-1, the complete variable domain is KAGVTQTPRYLIKTRGQQVTLSCSPISGHRSVSWYQQTPGQGLQFLFEYFSETQRNKGNFPGRFSGRQFSNSRSEMNVSTLELGDSALYLCARSLPRGGKAVNEQFFGPGTRLTVL.

On this clonotype itself: An end of the junction does not agree with germline; a read error may underlie this. The chain couples TRBV29-1 to TRBJ1-1; the D is unclear. Looked up from germline, CDR1 is SQVTM and CDR2 is ANQGSEA. The CDR3 runs 13 residues. CDR3 DNA: TGCAGGGTTGGATTAGGGTCCGGCTCGGAAGCTTTCTTT. It specifies CRVGLGSGSEAFF. The variable domain in full, with the rest retrieved from reference TRBV29-1 and TRBJ1-1, is SAVISQKPSRDICQRGTSLTIQCQVDSQVTMMFWYRQQPGQSLTLIATANQGSEATYESGFVIDKFPISRPNLTFSTLTVSNMSPEDSSIYLCRVGLGSGSEAFFGQGTRLTVV.

Only a few counts were recorded for this clonotype. V gene TRBV30 combines with J gene TRBJ1-3, with no clear D. Germline V gene lookup returns CDR1 GTSNPN and CDR2 SVGIG (reference sequence). CDR3 length: 11 residues. Trimming removed 3 bases at V and 4 bases at J, with 4 bases between. The CDR3 sequence: CAWRTGNTIYF. The CDR3 DNA follows: TGTGCCTGGAGAACGGGAAACACCATATATTTT.

For this clonotype: With a much larger clone just one base away, this may be a read error. The chain is built from TRBV6-6 and TRBJ2-3; tentative D call: TRBD2 (6 bases). Germline V CDR1 and CDR2: MNHNY, SVGAGI (reference sequence). The CDR3 consists of 16 residues. The CDR3 here is CASSELDRTSTGTQYF. The CDR3 region has the DNA TGTGCCAGCAGCGAACTCGACAGAACTAGCACAGGTACGCAGTATTTT.

This clonotype showed up many times. This rearrangement joins TRBV4-3 to TRBJ1-2; D not certain. The CDR3 spans 15 residues. V was cut by 0 bases and J by 0 bases, with 8 bases left in between. CDR1 is LGHNA and CDR2 is YSLEER in the germline V gene. CDR3 sequence (DNA): TGCGCCAGCAGCCAAGACCGGAGGACTAACTATGGCTACACCTTC. It is translated as CASSQDRRTNYGYTF.

Comment on this clonotype: One junction end does not reproduce the germline sequence, and a read error may be involved. The chain joins TRBV7-9 to TRBJ2-1; TRBD1 matches 7 bases. This CDR3 contains 13 residues. Per the germline V gene, CDR1 is SEHNR and CDR2 is FQNEAQ (reference sequence). The CDR3 loop is CAGSLAYRGSKFF. The DNA of the CDR3 is TGTGCCGGCAGCTTAGCCTACAGGGGTAGTAAGTTCTTC. Combining the CDR3 with reference TRBV7-9 and TRBJ2-1 gives the whole variable domain DTGVSQNPRHKITKRGQNVTFRCDPISEHNRLYWYRQTLGQGPEFLTYFQNEAQLEKSRLLSDRFSAERPKGSFSTLEIQRTEQGDSAMYLCAGSLAYRGSKFFGPGTRLTVL.

The sample holds a few counts of this clonotype. The rearrangement joins TRBV29-1 to TRBJ1-4; 8 positions agree with TRBD1. CDR1 and CDR2 (germline): SQVTM, ANQGSEA. The CDR3 consists of 14 residues. The J segment lost 4 bases and the V segment lost 6 bases, leaving 7 bases of the junction unmatched. DNA of the CDR3: TGCAGCGTGGTGGACAGGGCTAGTAATGAAAAACTGTTTTTT. Protein sequence: CSVVDRASNEKLFF.

Of note for this clonotype: A much larger clone differs from this one at a single base, so this may be a read error. The chain uses TRBV12-3 or TRBV12-4 and TRBJ2-1; D is ambiguous. This CDR3 has 12 residues. The V end was cut by 3 bases, the J end by 4 bases, with 4 bases between. The CDR3: CASSFGYNEQFF. CDR3 nucleotide sequence: TGTGCCAGCAGTTTCGGGTACAATGAGCAGTTCTTC.

Of note for this clonotype: Germline and junction disagree at one end, which may indicate a read error. The V and J genes are TRBV5-5 and TRBJ2-3; D ambiguous. Germline CDR1 and CDR2: SGHKS and YYEKEE (reference sequence). The CDR3 is 13 amino acids. The CDR3 coding sequence is TGTGCCGGCAGCCTCCGGAGTGGAGATACGCAGTATTTT. It yields the protein CAGSLRSGDTQYF.

About this clonotype: Because the CDR3 is missing its conserved closing phenylalanine or tryptophan, this is likely a read error. The V and J genes are TRBV4-1 and TRBJ1-1, with 7 bases fitting TRBD1. Germline loops: CDR1 MGHRA, CDR2 YSYEKL. The V and J ends lost 1 base and 5 bases, in that order; junction bases with no gene match: 7. CDR3 length: 15 residues. The DNA for the CDR3 is TGCGCCAGCAGCCAAGTTGCAGGGGGGAGGACTGAAGCTTTCTTA. Translating it yields CASSQVAGGRTEAFL.

V and J are TRBV4-1 and TRBJ1-2; TRBD1 aligns across 11 bases. V was clipped by 4 bases and J by 10 bases; unmatched bases: 11. CDR1 is MGHRA, CDR2 YSYEKL, per germline. The CDR3 totals 15 residues. CDR3 DNA sequence: TGCGCCAGCAGCCCCCAGGGACAGGGGGGCGCGAACTACACCTTC. Translating gives CASSPQGQGGANYTF.

The chain is built from TRBV11-2 and TRBJ2-2, with 7 bases aligning to TRBD1. CDR3 length: 16 amino acids. Germline values: CDR1 SGHAT, CDR2 FQNNGV. The CDR3 DNA reads TGTAGCAGCAGCCCATGGACAGGTCGGGGAACCGGGGAGCTGTTTTTT. Encoded protein: CSSSPWTGRGTGELFF.

The rearrangement links TRBV5-6 to TRBJ2-4, with a tentative D call TRBD2 (5 bases). Germline values: CDR1 SGHDT, CDR2 YYEEEE. Trimming cost V 4 bases and J 1 base, with 15 bases left between them. There are 16 residues in the CDR3. CDR3 nucleotides: TGTGCCAGCAGCAATAGCGAGACCGACGCCAAAAACATTCAGTACTTC. Translating it yields CASSNSETDAKNIQYF.

To note about this clonotype: A much larger clone differs by one base, so this may be a read error. CDR3 bases: TGTGCCAGCAGCCAAAAAGAGGCCCAGTACTTC. Translated, it gives CASSQKEAQYF. The V call is TRBV14, the J call TRBJ2-5; D uncertain. The CDR3 totals 11 residues. The V gene's germline CDR1 is SGHDN and CDR2 FVKESK.

The chain joins TRBV4-3 to TRBJ2-1; 9 positions match TRBD2. The CDR3 contains 16 residues. V gave up 10 bases and J gave up 4 bases; unmatched junction bases: 14. Looked up from germline, CDR1 is LGHNA and CDR2 is YSLEER. CDR3 DNA: TGCGCCAACGGCCAAGAGTGGCTAGCGGGATACAATGAGCAGTTCTTC. This translates into CANGQEWLAGYNEQFF.

J is TRBJ2-2 and V is TRBV4-3, with TRBD1 as a possible D gene (6 bases). The CDR3 runs to 15 residues. V lost 0 bases to trimming and J lost 6 bases, with 11 bases between them. Germline CDR1 LGHNA, CDR2 YSLEER. The CDR3 protein is CASSQDQGQPGELFF. In DNA, the CDR3 is TGCGCCAGCAGCCAAGATCAGGGACAACCCGGGGAGCTGTTTTTT.

As for this clonotype: A much more abundant neighbour one base away suggests this may be a read error. The chain uses TRBV6-2 or TRBV6-3 and TRBJ2-1; TRBD2 matches 9 bases. This CDR3 has 15 amino acids. CDR1 and CDR2 from the germline V gene are MNHEY and SVGEGT. The CDR3 bases are TGTGTCAGCAGACCTCTAGCGGGGTCCTACAATGAGCAGTTCTTC. This translates into CVSRPLAGSYNEQFF.

This clonotype occurred many times. The chain uses TRBV10-3 and TRBJ2-2; TRBD2 agrees at 7 bases. V was clipped by 9 bases and J by 3 bases; unmatched bases: 7. The germline gives CDR1 ENHRY, CDR2 SYGVKD. The CDR3 has 14 amino acids. In DNA, the CDR3 is TGTGCCATGGGGGGGACGGCTGACACCGGGGAGCTGTTTTTT. Protein product: CAMGGTADTGELFF.